These 2 T cell receptor beta chains were sequenced from one sample in a study of shared clonotypes between healthy human individuals. The table came from immunoSEQ multiplex PCR; TCRdb's copy has only in-frame clones and leaves some out. Of around 750,000 clones in the sample, roughly 70% are singletons; the top ten hold about 1.7%. Sequenced sample: memory CD4+ T cells sorted from blood. Indicated subset: CD45RA-negative fraction. The receptors derive from a woman between 25 and 40 years old in good health.

The V call is TRBV13, the J call TRBJ2-2, with D possibly TRBD2 on 6 matching bases. The germline V gene encodes CDR1 PRHDT and CDR2 FYEKMQ (reference sequence). V lost 5 bases to trimming and J lost 2 bases, with 21 bases between them. The CDR3 is 18 residues long. This chain's CDR3 is CASSRVDFRLENTGELFF. In nucleotides, the CDR3 is TGTGCCAGCAGCCGCGTCGACTTCCGACTAGAAAACACCGGGGAGCTGTTTTTT.

The chain carries TRBV6-5 and TRBJ1-2; D gene ambiguous. Between the trimmed V and J ends, which lost 7 bases and 0 bases, there was a span of 9 bases. In germline, CDR1 is MNHEY, CDR2 SVGAGI. The CDR3 contains 13 residues. The CDR3 sequence: CASTTTPNYGYTF. CDR3 DNA sequence: TGTGCCAGCACCACGACACCTAACTATGGCTACACCTTC.